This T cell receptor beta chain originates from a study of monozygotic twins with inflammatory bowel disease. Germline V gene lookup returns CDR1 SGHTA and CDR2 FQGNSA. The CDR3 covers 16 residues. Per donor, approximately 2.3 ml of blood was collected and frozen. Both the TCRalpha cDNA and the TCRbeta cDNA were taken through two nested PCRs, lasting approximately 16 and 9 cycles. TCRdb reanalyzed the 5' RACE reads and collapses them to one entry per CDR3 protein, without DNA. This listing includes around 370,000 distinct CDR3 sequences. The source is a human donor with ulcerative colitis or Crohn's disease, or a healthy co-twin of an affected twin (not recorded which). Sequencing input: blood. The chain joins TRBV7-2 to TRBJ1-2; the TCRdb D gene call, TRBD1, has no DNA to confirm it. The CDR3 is CASSPRDRGRVYGYTF.